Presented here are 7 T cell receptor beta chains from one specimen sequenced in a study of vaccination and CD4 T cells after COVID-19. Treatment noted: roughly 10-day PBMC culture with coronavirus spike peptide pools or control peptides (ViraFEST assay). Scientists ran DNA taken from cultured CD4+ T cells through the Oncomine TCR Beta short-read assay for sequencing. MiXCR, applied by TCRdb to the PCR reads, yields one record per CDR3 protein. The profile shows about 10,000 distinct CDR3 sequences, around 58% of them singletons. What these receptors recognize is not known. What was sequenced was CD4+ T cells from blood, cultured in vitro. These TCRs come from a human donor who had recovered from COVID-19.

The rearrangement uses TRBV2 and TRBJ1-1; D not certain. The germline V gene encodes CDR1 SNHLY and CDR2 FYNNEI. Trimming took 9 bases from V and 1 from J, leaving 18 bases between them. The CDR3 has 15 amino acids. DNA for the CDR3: TGTGCCAGTCGGAGAGACTCAACCGCGAACACTGAAGCTTTCTTT. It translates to CASRRDSTANTEAFF.

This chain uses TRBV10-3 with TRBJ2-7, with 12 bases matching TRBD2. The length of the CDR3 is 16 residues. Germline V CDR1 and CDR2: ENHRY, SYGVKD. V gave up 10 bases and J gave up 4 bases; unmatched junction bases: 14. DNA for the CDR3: TGTGCCACCAATTCCCCTACTAGCGGGAGGATTTACGAGCAGTACTTC. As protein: CATNSPTSGRIYEQYF.

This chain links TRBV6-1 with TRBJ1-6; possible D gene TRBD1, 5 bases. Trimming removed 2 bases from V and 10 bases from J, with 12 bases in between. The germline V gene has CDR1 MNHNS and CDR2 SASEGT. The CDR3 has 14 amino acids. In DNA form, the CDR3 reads TGTGCCAGCAGTGAACACCGAGGGGAATCACCCCTCCACTTT. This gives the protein CASSEHRGESPLHF.

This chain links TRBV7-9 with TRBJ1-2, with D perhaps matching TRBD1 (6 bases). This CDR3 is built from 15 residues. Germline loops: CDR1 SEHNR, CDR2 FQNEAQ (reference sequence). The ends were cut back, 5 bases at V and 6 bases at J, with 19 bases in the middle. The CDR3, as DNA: TGTGCCAGCAGCGGAAACAGGGAATTGAGGGATGGCTACACCTTC. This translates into CASSGNRELRDGYTF.

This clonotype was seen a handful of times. CDR3 DNA: TGTGCCAGCAGCCGAGATCGCGGAACCGATCAGCCCCAGCATTTT. Translating gives CASSRDRGTDQPQHF. This chain joins TRBV6-1 and TRBJ1-5; D gene uncertain. The CDR3 has 15 amino acids. The ends were cut back, 6 bases at V and 5 bases at J, with 17 bases in the middle. Germline V gives CDR1 MNHNS, CDR2 SASEGT.

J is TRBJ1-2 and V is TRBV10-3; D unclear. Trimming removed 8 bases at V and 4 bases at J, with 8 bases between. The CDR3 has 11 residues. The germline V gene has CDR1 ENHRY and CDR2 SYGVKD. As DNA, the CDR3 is TGTGCCATCTTGATCGGCTATGGCTACACCTTC. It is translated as CAILIGYGYTF.

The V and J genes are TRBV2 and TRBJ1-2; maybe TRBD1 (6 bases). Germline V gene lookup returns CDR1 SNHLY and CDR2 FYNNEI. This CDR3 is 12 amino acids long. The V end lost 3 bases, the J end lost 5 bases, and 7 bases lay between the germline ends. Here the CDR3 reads CASSDRGYGYTF. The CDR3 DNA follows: TGTGCCAGCAGTGACAGGGGATATGGCTACACCTTC.